The 18 T cell receptor beta chains presented below share a single source sample, sequenced in a study of cytomegalovirus exposure and HLA in healthy donors. The PCR made use of 60 Vbeta and 13 Jbeta primers. Clones were sequenced by immunoSEQ multiplex PCR, and TCRdb holds only the in-frame ones, with some missing. This sample has 110,000 to 150,000 clones, with more than 8% found just once. What was sequenced was PBMCs. All receptors derive from a man in his fifties or sixties in good health and CMV-seronegative.

For the CDR3, the DNA is TGTGCCAGCAGTGACAACCTCGCCTACGAGCAGTACTTC. Translation gives CASSDNLAYEQYF. The chain carries TRBV6-1 and TRBJ2-5; no definite D call. The J call could be wrong; TRBJ2-7 is a better fit for the DNA end. CDR1 is MNHNS, CDR2 SASEGT, per germline. This CDR3 comprises 13 residues.

This clone was seen a handful of times. V gene TRBV19 combines with J gene TRBJ2-7; TRBD1 is a possible D gene (5 bases). Trimming pared 5 bases from V and 2 bases from J, leaving 13 bases between. The germline CDR1 and CDR2 sequences are LNHDA and SQIVND (reference sequence). The CDR3 runs to 14 residues. The CDR3 sequence is CASSPSDRTYEQYF. The CDR3 region has the DNA TGTGCCAGTAGTCCCTCCGACAGAACCTACGAGCAGTACTTC.

In its sample, this clone was seen a few times. The chain couples TRBV6-6 to TRBJ1-5, with TRBD1 as a possible D gene (6 bases). The CDR3 consists of 15 residues. Trimming stripped 6 bases from V and 2 bases from J, with 14 bases between. Germline CDR1 and CDR2: MNHNY and SVGAGI (reference sequence). The CDR3 nucleotides read TGTGCCAGCAGCATCCAGGGGTTTGGCAATCAGCCCCAGCATTTT. Its translation: CASSIQGFGNQPQHF.

This sequence joins TRBV5-1 and TRBJ2-2; TRBD2 might be the D (5 bases). Germline-derived CDR1 and CDR2 are SGHRS and YFSETQ. V lost 4 bases and J 0 bases, leaving 13 bases between the germline ends. This CDR3 is 16 amino acids long. CDR3 nucleotides: TGCGCCAGCAGCCCCATGAGGGTCCCGAACACCGGGGAGCTGTTTTTT. Encoded protein: CASSPMRVPNTGELFF. Based on the CDR3 plus reference TRBV5-1 and TRBJ2-2, the full variable domain is KAGVTQTPRYLIKTRGQQVTLSCSPISGHRSVSWYQQTPGQGLQFLFEYFSETQRNKGNFPGRFSGRQFSNSRSEMNVSTLELGDSALYLCASSPMRVPNTGELFFGEGSRLTVL.

The chain carries TRBV7-9 and TRBJ2-1, with 12 bases identical to TRBD2. CDR1 SEHNR and CDR2 FQNEAQ come from the germline V gene (reference sequence). This CDR3 has 16 residues. V lost 5 bases to trimming and J lost 4 bases; unmatched junction nucleotides: 6. Here the CDR3 DNA reads TGTGCCAGCAGCCCCCCCGGACTAGCGGGATACAATGAGCAGTTCTTC. This translates into CASSPPGLAGYNEQFF. The full variable domain, completed using reference TRBV7-9 and TRBJ2-1, is DTGVSQNPRHKITKRGQNVTFRCDPISEHNRLYWYRQTLGQGPEFLTYFQNEAQLEKSRLLSDRFSAERPKGSFSTLEIQRTEQGDSAMYLCASSPPGLAGYNEQFFGPGTRLTVL.

This clone occurred a few times. This rearrangement joins TRBV30 to TRBJ2-1; 9 bases match TRBD2. The CDR3 consists of 13 residues. Germline CDR1 reads GTSNPN; CDR2 reads SVGIG (reference sequence). With 2 bases clipped from V and 9 bases from J, the junction kept 5 bases outside the gene matches. The CDR3 loop is CAWSRRGRGEQFF. For the CDR3, the DNA is TGTGCCTGGAGTCGGCGCGGGAGGGGTGAGCAGTTCTTC. The complete variable domain, with remaining parts taken from reference TRBV30 and TRBJ2-1, reads SQTIHQWPATLVQPVGSPLSLECTVEGTSNPNLYWYRQAAGRGLQLLFYSVGIGQISSEVPQNLSASRPQDRQFILSSKKLLLSDSGFYLCAWSRRGRGEQFFGPGTRLTVL.

This clone was counted many times. The J gene is TRBJ2-1, the V gene TRBV6-1, with D tentatively TRBD2 (7 bases). The CDR3 spans 15 residues. Germline CDR1 reads MNHNS; CDR2 reads SASEGT. V was clipped by 0 bases and J by 8 bases, with 14 bases between them. CDR3 protein: CASSEAGGGPDEQFF. CDR3 sequence (DNA): TGTGCCAGCAGTGAAGCTGGGGGGGGGCCCGATGAGCAGTTCTTC.

The chain links TRBV7-3 to TRBJ2-2; the match to TRBD2 covers 7 bases. The CDR3 consists of 15 residues. Trimming cost V 3 bases and J 8 bases; bases outside gene matches: 9. Looked up from germline, CDR1 is SGHTA and CDR2 is FQGTGA. This CDR3 is CASSFQRSGVGELFF. As DNA, the CDR3 is TGTGCCAGCAGCTTCCAAAGAAGCGGGGTAGGGGAGCTGTTTTTT.

V usage is TRBV2 and J usage is TRBJ2-1; D might be TRBD1 (5 bases). Per germline, CDR1 SNHLY and CDR2 FYNNEI. V dropped 3 bases and J dropped 7 bases, with 13 bases sitting between them. This CDR3 spans 14 amino acids. This chain's CDR3 is CASSDKRGANEQFF. CDR3 in DNA: TGTGCCAGCAGTGACAAGCGTGGGGCAAATGAGCAGTTCTTC.

This chain uses TRBV29-1 with TRBJ2-5; unclear D gene. V was trimmed by 3 bases and J by 2 bases, leaving 7 bases between them. Germline assignment: CDR1 SQVTM and CDR2 ANQGSEA. The CDR3 runs 12 residues. CDR3 loop: CSVDAGQETQYF. The CDR3 DNA sequence: TGCAGCGTTGATGCAGGACAAGAGACCCAGTACTTC. Full variable domain (missing parts from reference TRBV29-1 and TRBJ2-5): SAVISQKPSRDICQRGTSLTIQCQVDSQVTMMFWYRQQPGQSLTLIATANQGSEATYESGFVIDKFPISRPNLTFSTLTVSNMSPEDSSIYLCSVDAGQETQYFGPGTRLLVL.

This clone showed up just a few times. The chain couples TRBV29-1 to TRBJ1-2, with D tentatively TRBD1 (6 bases). Germline loops: CDR1 SQVTM, CDR2 ANQGSEA. The CDR3 spans 15 residues. Trimming shortened V by 6 bases and J by 4 bases, and 21 bases separated the two germline ends. The CDR3 loop reads CSVPGTSDNFYGYTF. Here the CDR3 DNA reads TGCAGCGTGCCGGGGACAAGTGATAATTTCTATGGCTACACCTTC.

J is TRBJ2-7 and V is TRBV19; 8 positions match TRBD1. The CDR3 spans 15 residues. The germline CDR1 and CDR2 sequences are LNHDA and SQIVND (reference sequence). V dropped 7 bases and J dropped 0; count of bases not matched to a gene: 8. As DNA, the CDR3 is TGTGCCAGTACCACGTCACAGGGGGGCTCCTACGAGCAGTACTTC. Translated, it gives CASTTSQGGSYEQYF.

This clone was observed a few times. This chain uses TRBV5-1 with TRBJ2-3, with D possibly matching TRBD1 (8 bases). V was cut by 5 bases and J by 5 bases, with 15 bases left in between. The CDR3 has 14 residues. Germline assignment: CDR1 SGHRS and CDR2 YFSETQ. CDR3 residues: CASRQGEGGDTQYF. The CDR3 nucleotides are TGCGCCAGCAGACAGGGGGAGGGTGGAGATACGCAGTATTTT.

This clone was observed a few times. The V and J genes are TRBV5-1 and TRBJ2-1; 9 bases map to TRBD1. This CDR3 contains 15 residues. Germline-derived CDR1 and CDR2 are SGHRS and YFSETQ. The ends lost 8 bases at V and 9 bases at J; junction bases unmatched: 15. The CDR3 reads CASRRQGGSESEQFF. The CDR3 bases are TGCGCCAGTCGGAGACAGGGGGGTAGCGAATCTGAGCAGTTCTTC.

V gene TRBV6-6 combines with J gene TRBJ1-2, with D perhaps TRBD1 (6 bases). V lost 4 bases and J 3 bases, leaving 9 bases between the germline ends. The CDR3 loop spans 13 amino acids. In germline, CDR1 is MNHNY, CDR2 SVGAGI (reference sequence). CDR3 residues: CASSSTGYYGYTF. The DNA of the CDR3 is TGTGCCAGCAGTTCGACAGGATACTATGGCTACACCTTC.

This clone has only a few counts. The CDR3 coding sequence is TGTGCCAGCAGCCCAAGCGGACAGCGGAAGACTGAAGCTTTCTTT. This gives the protein CASSPSGQRKTEAFF. V gene TRBV9 combines with J gene TRBJ1-1; maybe TRBD1 (6 bases). From germline, CDR1 is SGDLS and CDR2 YYNGEE. Trimming cost V 4 bases and J 5 bases, with 18 bases left between them. The CDR3 extends over 15 amino acids.

The V gene is TRBV9, the J gene TRBJ2-3, with TRBD1 identical over 8 bases. The length of the CDR3 is 16 residues. Germline V gene data show CDR1 as SGDLS and CDR2 as YYNGEE. After removal of 2 bases from V and 0 bases from J, the junction contained 5 bases not matched to a gene. The CDR3: CASSVRTGTSTDTQYF. CDR3 nucleotides: TGTGCCAGCAGCGTCAGGACAGGGACTAGCACAGATACGCAGTATTTT.

The chain employs TRBV19 and TRBJ1-4, with D perhaps matching TRBD1 (6 bases). The germline V gene encodes CDR1 LNHDA and CDR2 SQIVND (reference sequence). V lost 5 bases to trimming and J lost 5 bases, with 15 bases between them. This CDR3 has 15 residues. The CDR3 DNA reads TGTGCCAGTAGTCTCCCGGGACATACGAATGAAAAACTGTTTTTT. Encoded protein: CASSLPGHTNEKLFF.